A single T cell receptor beta chain is shown here with its context. The antigen it recognizes is unknown. No much larger clone is present one base from it, and per-base qualities are unavailable. Collaborating institutions collected whole blood in K2EDTA tubes following their own protocols. Collaborator samples were shipped for TCRbeta analysis as frozen whole blood, isolated PBMCs, or DNA extracted from either sample type. This sample stems from a study of blood T cell repertoires in COVID-19 (dated by TCRdb to the early 2020s). Concerning the study at large: The collaborator samples originated in the United States, Italy and Spain and spanned the acute and convalescent phases of COVID-19. Subjects who had been exposed to COVID-19, were actively infected with it, or had recovered from it provided the deeply sampled blood TCRbeta repertoires that made up the dataset. The material from the prospective study consisted of cDNA or gDNA derived from T cells, B-cell-depleted T cells, or PBMCs. Where available, HLA class I and class II types were obtained from metadata supplied by the sample provider rather than from assay-based typing. Sample metadata almost always included a de-identified subject ID, COVID-19 status, age in years and sex. The repertoires were released in a freely available public database intended as a resource for research on the immune response to SARS-CoV-2. Samples came from the ongoing ImmuneRACE study (first 160 participants) plus 1,254 subjects from 6 global collaborators.

TCRbeta CDR3 regions were amplified from genomic DNA using the immunoSEQ Assay, a bias-controlled multiplex PCR. In the paper's pipeline: Within the assay, amplification of reference gene primers was used to estimate how many nucleated cells each sample contained. To quantify the absolute abundance of each unique TCRbeta CDR3 rearrangement, sequence reads were collapsed and filtered. For each sample, productive Simpson clonality was calculated as the square root of Simpson's diversity index over productive rearrangements. Not all clones reach the TCRdb copy of this immuneACCESS table, which keeps in-frame sequences only. Checked studies attribute under half of the gap to unresolved V genes and leave the rest unexplained. From that table come the V and J calls and clone size; the DNA was used to work out D and trimming. The sample includes fewer than 200,000 clones, with approximately 85% observed a single time. Clones ranked in the top ten supply around 9.8% of the sample.

What the authors observed across the whole study: Clinical and demographic metadata were provided uncurated, with the amount varying by source and participant.

The junction shows trimming of 3 bases on V and 5 bases on J, and the gene matches do not reach 5 bases of it. CDR1 and CDR2 were assigned from the germline V gene as KGHSH and LQKENI. From the cysteine through the phenylalanine, the CDR3 covers 14 amino acids. Only CDR3 DNA remains: 42 bases, in frame from the first base. Here the chain combines TRBV18 and TRBJ1-2, with 8 middle bases fitting TRBD1. Sequencing was performed on peripheral blood. The sequence was obtained from a woman older than 75 with acute or convalescent COVID-19. The DNA sequence reads TGTGCCAGCTCACCGAAAGACAGGGGTTATGGCTACACCTTC. This yields the protein CASSPKDRGYGYTF.